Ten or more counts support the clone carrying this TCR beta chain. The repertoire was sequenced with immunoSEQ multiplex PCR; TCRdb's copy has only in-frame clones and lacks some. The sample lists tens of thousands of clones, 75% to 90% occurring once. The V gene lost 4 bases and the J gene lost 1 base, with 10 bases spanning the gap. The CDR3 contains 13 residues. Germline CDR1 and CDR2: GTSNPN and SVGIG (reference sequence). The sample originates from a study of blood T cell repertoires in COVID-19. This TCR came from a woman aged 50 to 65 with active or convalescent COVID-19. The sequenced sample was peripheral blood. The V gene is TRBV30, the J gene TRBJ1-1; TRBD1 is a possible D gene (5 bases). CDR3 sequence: CAWKGDRNTEAFF. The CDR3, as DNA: TGTGCCTGGAAAGGGGATAGGAACACTGAAGCTTTCTTT.